A single sample gave rise to the 25 T cell receptor beta chains below, sequenced in a study of cytomegalovirus exposure and HLA in healthy donors. The PCR had 60 Vbeta and 13 Jbeta primers. Here immunoSEQ multiplex PCR was the method, and the copy in TCRdb shows in-frame clones only, minus some. The data show 140,000 or so clones, around three quarters seen once. Sequencing input: PBMCs. These receptor sequences come from a woman in her thirties or forties in good health and CMV-seronegative.

V is TRBV6-1 and J is TRBJ2-1; 7 nucleotides agree with TRBD1. CDR3 length: 15 amino acids. V was clipped by 4 bases and J by 4 bases; unmatched bases: 7. The germline V gene encodes CDR1 MNHNS and CDR2 SASEGT. In nucleotides, the CDR3 is TGTGCCAGCAGTGCCCACGGGACAGATTACAATGAGCAGTTCTTC. This translates into CASSAHGTDYNEQFF.

This clone was counted a few times. This chain connects TRBV2 to TRBJ1-1, with a tentative D call TRBD1 (5 bases). Germline values: CDR1 SNHLY, CDR2 FYNNEI. This CDR3 has 14 residues. V was shortened by 2 bases and J by 4 bases, with 11 bases between the two germline ends. The CDR3 nucleotides read TGTGCCAGCAGTGAATTTTGGGGGGGCACTGAAGCTTTCTTT. This encodes CASSEFWGGTEAFF. The full variable domain, completed using reference TRBV2 and TRBJ1-1, is EPEVTQTPSHQVTQMGQEVILRCVPISNHLYFYWYRQILGQKVEFLVSFYNNEISEKSEIFDDQFSVERPDGSNFTLKIRSTKLEDSAMYFCASSEFWGGTEAFFGQGTRLTVV.

The genes are TRBV14 and TRBJ1-2; 7 nucleotides line up with TRBD1. Germline lookup yields CDR1 SGHDN and CDR2 FVKESK. The CDR3 contains 16 residues. J lost 4 bases, V lost 4 bases, and 12 bases had no gene match. The CDR3 loop is CASSRVLGQSLYGYTF. DNA for the CDR3: TGTGCCAGCAGCCGAGTACTGGGACAGAGCCTCTATGGCTACACCTTC.

About this clone: This specimen includes other DNA sequences encoding the same CDR3. This chain joins TRBV5-1 and TRBJ2-7, with D perhaps matching TRBD2 (6 bases). The CDR3 loop spans 13 amino acids. Trimming cost V 4 bases and J 3 bases, with 11 bases left between them. The germline CDR1 and CDR2 sequences are SGHRS and YFSETQ. The CDR3: CASSGGTYYEQYF. The CDR3 DNA is TGCGCCAGCAGCGGAGGGACTTACTACGAGCAGTACTTC. The entire variable domain, with the rest obtained from reference TRBV5-1 and TRBJ2-7, is as follows: KAGVTQTPRYLIKTRGQQVTLSCSPISGHRSVSWYQQTPGQGLQFLFEYFSETQRNKGNFPGRFSGRQFSNSRSEMNVSTLELGDSALYLCASSGGTYYEQYFGPGTRLTVT.

The chain recombines TRBV6-5 with TRBJ2-3, with D maybe TRBD1 (5 bases). Trimming took 0 bases from V and 3 from J, leaving 13 bases between them. The CDR3 loop spans 16 amino acids. CDR1 is MNHEY and CDR2 is SVGAGI in the germline V gene. In DNA form, the CDR3 reads TGTGCCAGCAGTTACTCAATACAGGTCTGGACAGATACGCAGTATTTT. Amino acids: CASSYSIQVWTDTQYF.

The chain is built from TRBV4-1 and TRBJ2-2, with 7 bases aligning to TRBD1. Unmatched junction bases numbered 7, after V lost 0 bases and J lost 6 bases. Germline lookup yields CDR1 MGHRA and CDR2 YSYEKL. The CDR3 runs to 16 residues. The CDR3 spells CASSQETGLLAGELFF. The CDR3 bases are TGCGCCAGCAGCCAAGAGACAGGGCTGTTGGCCGGGGAGCTGTTTTTT.

The V gene is TRBV19, the J gene TRBJ1-4, with D uncertain. V was clipped by 3 bases and J by 7 bases, with 15 bases between them. This CDR3 is built from 15 residues. The V gene's germline CDR1 is LNHDA and CDR2 SQIVND (reference sequence). The CDR3 bases are TGTGCCAGTAGTATGAGTAACCTGCGGGGTGAAAAACTGTTTTTT. This encodes CASSMSNLRGEKLFF.

In regard to this clone: The sample contains more than one DNA sequence encoding this CDR3. The rearrangement joins TRBV19 to TRBJ2-7; tentative D call: TRBD1 (6 bases). V lost 0 bases to trimming and J lost 4 bases, with 13 bases between them. The germline CDR1 and CDR2 sequences are LNHDA and SQIVND (reference sequence). CDR3 length equals 15 residues. The CDR3 bases are TGTGCCAGTAGTATAGATGAGACAGGTGGATACGAGCAGTACTTC. It yields the protein CASSIDETGGYEQYF.

The rearrangement joins TRBV2 to TRBJ1-2; D gene uncertain. The V gene lost 11 bases and the J gene lost 4 bases, with 20 bases spanning the gap. CDR1 SNHLY and CDR2 FYNNEI come from the germline V gene. CDR3 length: 14 residues. CDR3 nucleotide sequence: TGTGCCTGCCACCGGGTTCCTCAAGGCTATGGCTACACCTTC. Translated, it gives CACHRVPQGYGYTF.

This clone was observed a handful of times. V usage is TRBV9 and J usage is TRBJ1-3, with D tentatively TRBD1 (5 bases). CDR1 SGDLS and CDR2 YYNGEE come from the germline V gene. The CDR3 covers 14 residues. The V and J ends lost 2 bases and 0 bases respectively, with 6 bases between them. The DNA of the CDR3 is TGTGCCAGCAGCGTCCAGGGCTCTGGAAACACCATATATTTT. Its protein product is CASSVQGSGNTIYF. The full variable domain, its missing parts supplied by reference TRBV9 and TRBJ1-3, is DSGVTQTPKHLITATGQRVTLRCSPRSGDLSVYWYQQSLDQGLQFLIQYYNGEERAKGNILERFSAQQFPDLHSELNLSSLELGDSALYFCASSVQGSGNTIYFGEGSWLTVV.

This clone turned up a few times. The gene calls are TRBV6-5 and TRBJ1-4; D not resolved. CDR3 length: 15 residues. Per the germline V gene, CDR1 is MNHEY and CDR2 is SVGAGI. V lost 3 bases to trimming and J lost 0 bases, with 8 bases between them. The CDR3 region is CASSYGPTTNEKLFF. The CDR3 DNA reads as TGTGCCAGCAGTTATGGGCCAACAACTAATGAAAAACTGTTTTTT.

V and J are TRBV11-2 and TRBJ2-5, with TRBD1 matching over 8 bases. This CDR3 has 15 residues. The V and J ends lost 5 bases and 5 bases, in that order; junction bases with no gene match: 10. Germline V gives CDR1 SGHAT, CDR2 FQNNGV. CDR3 DNA sequence: TGTGCCAGCAGCCCCCAGGGGGCCCGGGCCGAGACCCAGTACTTC. It yields the protein CASSPQGARAETQYF.

The V gene is TRBV28, the J gene TRBJ2-6, with D possibly TRBD2 on 6 matching bases. Looked up from germline, CDR1 is MDHEN and CDR2 is SYDVKM. Between the trimmed V and J ends, which lost 2 bases and 0 bases, there was a span of 8 bases. The CDR3 has 16 residues. The CDR3 region has the DNA TGTGCCAGCAGTTTAGGAGGGCTCTCTGGGGCCAACGTCCTGACTTTC. Protein sequence: CASSLGGLSGANVLTF.

This clone has a handful of counts. This chain uses TRBV10-2 with TRBJ2-5; 10 nucleotides agree with TRBD1. CDR1 WSHSY and CDR2 SAAADI come from the germline V gene. The CDR3 has 15 residues. After removal of 9 bases from V and 5 bases from J, the junction contained 12 bases not matched to a gene. CDR3 nucleotides: TGCGCCAGTGGTGGGAGACAGGGGGCTAGGGAGACCCAGTACTTC. Protein: CASGGRQGARETQYF.

About this clone: Distinct nucleotide sequences in the sample also encode this CDR3. The V call is TRBV27, the J call TRBJ2-1; 9 bases are shared with TRBD1. The CDR3 runs 15 residues. V lost 3 bases and J lost 2; bases outside the gene matches: 2. CDR1 and CDR2 from the germline V gene are MNHEY and SMNVEV (reference sequence). Here the CDR3 reads CASSLGQGAYNEQFF. DNA of the CDR3: TGTGCCAGCAGTTTGGGACAGGGCGCCTACAATGAGCAGTTCTTC.

The chain combines TRBV5-6 with TRBJ1-2; 7 bases are a match to TRBD1. Germline V lookup: CDR1 SGHDT, CDR2 YYEEEE. The CDR3 loop spans 16 amino acids. J lost 5 bases, V lost 1 base, and 11 bases had no gene match. In nucleotides, the CDR3 is TGTGCCAGCAGCTTGATAGGACAGGCCACCCTTTATGGCTACACCTTC. Residues: CASSLIGQATLYGYTF.

The chain links TRBV19 to TRBJ2-5; 11 bases line up with TRBD1. There are 16 residues in the CDR3. Looked up from germline, CDR1 is LNHDA and CDR2 is SQIVND (reference sequence). The V gene end was trimmed by 5 bases and the J gene end by 2 bases; junction bases not matched to a gene: 7. The CDR3 region has the DNA TGTGCCAGTAGTGGCGGGGGGACAGGGGGACAAGAGACCCAGTACTTC. This encodes CASSGGGTGGQETQYF.

V usage is TRBV29-1 and J usage is TRBJ2-7, with D possibly TRBD1 on 8 matching bases. V lost 6 bases, J lost 2 bases, and 14 bases lay in between. Germline V lookup: CDR1 SQVTM, CDR2 ANQGSEA. This CDR3 spans 13 amino acids. The CDR3 loop is CSVTQGGAYEQYF. CDR3 bases: TGCAGCGTGACACAGGGGGGGGCCTACGAGCAGTACTTC.

This rearrangement joins TRBV19 to TRBJ1-2; D may be TRBD1 (5 bases). CDR3 length equals 14 residues. Trimming took off 7 bases at V and 2 bases at J, with 14 bases between the two ends. Germline CDR1 is LNHDA and CDR2 is SQIVND (reference sequence). The CDR3, as DNA: TGTGCCAGTAACGGGGGAACTTGGAACTATGGCTACACCTTC. Protein product: CASNGGTWNYGYTF.

The CDR3 sequence is CSVGRRLSTEAFF. DNA of the CDR3: TGCAGCGTTGGGAGAAGACTGAGCACTGAAGCTTTCTTT. This chain connects TRBV29-1 to TRBJ1-1; D is undetermined. The ends were cut back, 4 bases at V and 4 bases at J, with 13 bases in the middle. This CDR3 has 13 amino acids. CDR1 and CDR2 from the germline V gene are SQVTM and ANQGSEA.

The CDR3 DNA reads as TGTGCCAGTAGACAGGGGCGCAACGTTAACTATGGCTACACCTTC. As protein: CASRQGRNVNYGYTF. The chain links TRBV2 to TRBJ1-2; 8 positions agree with TRBD1. CDR3 length: 15 amino acids. Looked up from germline, CDR1 is SNHLY and CDR2 is FYNNEI. With 9 bases clipped from V and 1 base from J, the junction kept 10 bases outside the gene matches.

The rearrangement joins TRBV19 to TRBJ1-3; D is unclear. The CDR3 runs 17 residues. V shed 7 bases and J shed 2 bases, with 21 bases lying between them. Germline-derived CDR1 and CDR2 are LNHDA and SQIVND (reference sequence). The CDR3 DNA reads as TGTGCCAGTACCTCATCGGGGTTGGGTCGTCCTGGAAACACCATATATTTT. Translating it yields CASTSSGLGRPGNTIYF.

The rearrangement joins TRBV29-1 to TRBJ1-2, with 7 bases matching TRBD1. The CDR3 is 12 residues long. Germline lookup yields CDR1 SQVTM and CDR2 ANQGSEA. J lost 4 bases, V lost 6 bases, and 5 bases had no gene match. The CDR3 DNA reads TGCAGCGTCAGACAGGGTTCCTATGGCTACACCTTC. Translated, it gives CSVRQGSYGYTF.

This clone was counted once. The rearrangement uses TRBV27 and TRBJ1-1, with TRBD1 matching 9 bases. The germline V gene has CDR1 MNHEY and CDR2 SMNVEV (reference sequence). V shed 1 base and J 4 bases; nucleotides not matched to a gene: 13. The CDR3 is 18 residues long. DNA for the CDR3: TGTGCCAGCAGTTTATGGGGAAACAGGGGGCAGGGGATCACTGAAGCTTTCTTT. Its protein is CASSLWGNRGQGITEAFF.

The chain uses TRBV5-6 and TRBJ1-1; 7 bases map to TRBD1. With 0 bases clipped from V and 0 bases from J, the junction kept 8 bases outside the gene matches. CDR1 SGHDT and CDR2 YYEEEE come from the germline V gene. This CDR3 spans 17 amino acids. CDR3 nucleotides: TGTGCCAGCAGCTTGGACAGGGGCCGTTTCTTGAACACTGAAGCTTTCTTT. This encodes CASSLDRGRFLNTEAFF. Looking up the rest from reference TRBV5-6 and TRBJ1-1 gives the full variable domain: DAGVTQSPTHLIKTRGQQVTLRCSPKSGHDTVSWYQQALGQGPQFIFQYYEEEERQRGNFPDRFSGHQFPNYSSELNVNALLLGDSALYLCASSLDRGRFLNTEAFFGQGTRLTVV.